The 15 T cell receptor beta chains presented below share a single source sample, sequenced in a study of blood T cell repertoires in COVID-19. The data were produced by immunoSEQ multiplex PCR, yet TCRdb's version contains in-frame clones alone and is incomplete. Found here are 130,000 or so clones, 88% of them singletons; the top ten hold 10%. Sequenced sample: peripheral blood. Receptors were obtained from a man aged 45-65 years with acute or convalescent COVID-19.

The chain couples TRBV6-5 to TRBJ2-5; a weak D match, TRBD2 (5 bases). The germline V and J ends were trimmed by 5 bases and 2 bases, with 15 bases remaining between them. The CDR3 is 15 residues long. Germline CDR1 is MNHEY and CDR2 is SVGAGI. The CDR3 coding sequence is TGTGCCAGCAGTCTCTTCAGCGGTTTGCAAGAGACCCAGTACTTC. The encoded protein is CASSLFSGLQETQYF.

The V gene is TRBV7-9, the J gene TRBJ2-1; TRBD2 matches at 8 bases. In germline, CDR1 is SEHNR, CDR2 FQNEAQ (reference sequence). V shed 2 bases and J 8 bases; nucleotides not matched to a gene: 5. CDR3 size: 14 residues. DNA of the CDR3: TGTGCCAGCAGCTTATTTGCGGGAGGCCATGAGCAGTTCTTC. Its protein is CASSLFAGGHEQFF. Supplemented by reference TRBV7-9 and TRBJ2-1, the full variable domain reads DTGVSQNPRHKITKRGQNVTFRCDPISEHNRLYWYRQTLGQGPEFLTYFQNEAQLEKSRLLSDRFSAERPKGSFSTLEIQRTEQGDSAMYLCASSLFAGGHEQFFGPGTRLTVL.

The table lists this clone with a count of one. The chain links TRBV2 to TRBJ2-3, with TRBD2 matching over 7 bases. This CDR3 contains 13 residues. Germline values: CDR1 SNHLY, CDR2 FYNNEI. After removal of 2 bases from V and 6 bases from J, the junction contained 2 bases not matched to a gene. The CDR3 DNA reads as TGTGCCAGCAGTGAATGGGGGGGGGATACGCAGTATTTT. Residues: CASSEWGGDTQYF.

This clone appeared once. The chain uses TRBV6-5 and TRBJ1-5; 8 bases line up with TRBD1. After removal of 5 bases from V and 7 bases from J, the junction contained 7 bases not matched to a gene. Germline V gives CDR1 MNHEY, CDR2 SVGAGI. The CDR3 consists of 14 residues. The CDR3, as DNA: TGTGCCAGCAGTCTGGACAGGGTGGGGCAGCCCCAGCATTTT. This codes for CASSLDRVGQPQHF.

This sequence joins TRBV30 and TRBJ2-1, with TRBD2 matching over 9 bases. The junction had 18 bases not matched to a gene; V was cut back by 0 bases and J by 3 bases. The germline gives CDR1 GTSNPN, CDR2 SVGIG (reference sequence). CDR3 length equals 20 residues. The CDR3 DNA is TGTGCCTGGAGTGTAGACCCACGGCGGGGGGGCCTTTGGGACTACAATGAGCAGTTCTTC. Amino acid sequence: CAWSVDPRRGGLWDYNEQFF. Combining the CDR3 with reference TRBV30 and TRBJ2-1 gives the whole variable domain SQTIHQWPATLVQPVGSPLSLECTVEGTSNPNLYWYRQAAGRGLQLLFYSVGIGQISSEVPQNLSASRPQDRQFILSSKKLLLSDSGFYLCAWSVDPRRGGLWDYNEQFFGPGTRLTVL.

V is TRBV5-1 and J is TRBJ2-7; weak D call: TRBD2 (5 bases). V was trimmed by 4 bases and J by 7 bases, leaving 12 bases between them. Germline CDR1 SGHRS, CDR2 YFSETQ. The length of the CDR3 is 12 residues. CDR3 bases: TGCGCCAGCAGCATCGACCCGGGAGAGCAGTACTTC. Amino acid sequence: CASSIDPGEQYF.

The chain recombines TRBV11-2 with TRBJ2-3; 9 nucleotides line up with TRBD2. The ends lost 5 bases at V and 5 bases at J; junction bases unmatched: 11. The V gene's germline CDR1 is SGHAT and CDR2 FQNNGV. The CDR3 runs to 16 residues. CDR3 in amino acids: CASSRFPAGGGDTQYF. The DNA for the CDR3 is TGTGCCAGCAGCCGCTTTCCGGCGGGAGGGGGAGATACGCAGTATTTT.

The chain has TRBV6-4 and TRBJ2-6; no reliable D call. CDR1 and CDR2 from the germline V gene are MRHNA and SNTAGT. The CDR3 length is 14 residues. Trimming removed 5 bases from V and 0 bases from J, with 5 bases in between. CDR3: CASSPNSGANVLTF. The DNA of the CDR3 is TGTGCCAGCAGTCCCAACTCTGGGGCCAACGTCCTGACTTTC.

The V gene is TRBV18, the J gene TRBJ2-7, with TRBD2 as a possible D gene (5 bases). The CDR3 has 12 amino acids. Germline CDR1 KGHSH, CDR2 LQKENI. V lost 4 bases and J 6 bases, leaving 10 bases between the germline ends. CDR3 sequence: CASSQLVPEQYF. CDR3 DNA sequence: TGTGCCAGCTCACAACTAGTACCCGAGCAGTACTTC.

In DNA form, the CDR3 reads TGTGCCAGCAGCCTCCGACAGGGTAATGGCTACACCTTC. Residues: CASSLRQGNGYTF. The V and J genes are TRBV7-2 and TRBJ1-2; 7 positions agree with TRBD1. Per the germline V gene, CDR1 is SGHTA and CDR2 is FQGNSA. V was clipped by 5 bases and J by 6 bases; unmatched bases: 6. The CDR3 is 13 amino acids.

Notes on this clone: Within the sample, other DNA sequences also encode this same CDR3. The chain's CDR3 is CASSRGDGNTIYF. The CDR3 coding sequence is TGTGCCAGCAGTCGCGGAGATGGAAACACCATATATTTT. The chain is built from TRBV9 and TRBJ1-3; D remains ambiguous. This CDR3 has 13 residues. V lost 5 bases and J 3 bases, leaving 9 bases between the germline ends. CDR1 and CDR2 from the germline V gene are SGDLS and YYNGEE. Supplemented by reference TRBV9 and TRBJ1-3, the full variable domain reads DSGVTQTPKHLITATGQRVTLRCSPRSGDLSVYWYQQSLDQGLQFLIQYYNGEERAKGNILERFSAQQFPDLHSELNLSSLELGDSALYFCASSRGDGNTIYFGEGSWLTVV.

This chain uses TRBV30 with TRBJ1-5, with a weak D call TRBD1 (5 bases). In germline, CDR1 is GTSNPN, CDR2 SVGIG (reference sequence). The CDR3 totals 13 residues. V lost 0 bases and J lost 4, with 7 bases in between. CDR3 nucleotides: TGTGCCTGGAGTGTCCGGGGGAATCAGCCCCAGCATTTT. Protein product: CAWSVRGNQPQHF.

The rearrangement joins TRBV19 to TRBJ2-7; D is perhaps TRBD1 (7 bases). Germline V gene data show CDR1 as LNHDA and CDR2 as SQIVND (reference sequence). This CDR3 spans 14 amino acids. Trimming removed 6 bases at V and 2 bases at J, with 14 bases between. CDR3: CASSRRDSTYEQYF. Here the CDR3 DNA reads TGTGCCAGTAGCAGGAGGGACAGCACCTACGAGCAGTACTTC. The entire variable domain, with the rest obtained from reference TRBV19 and TRBJ2-7, is as follows: DGGITQSPKYLFRKEGQNVTLSCEQNLNHDAMYWYRQDPGQGLRLIYYSQIVNDFQKGDIAEGYSVSREKKESFPLTVTSAQKNPTAFYLCASSRRDSTYEQYFGPGTRLTVT.

The CDR3 protein is CASSPREAGGYNEQFF. DNA of the CDR3: TGCGCCAGCAGCCCGAGAGAAGCGGGGGGCTACAATGAGCAGTTCTTC. The V call is TRBV4-1, the J call TRBJ2-1, with 9 bases that match TRBD2. The V and J ends lost 4 bases and 3 bases, in that order; junction bases with no gene match: 7. Germline V gene data show CDR1 as MGHRA and CDR2 as YSYEKL. This CDR3 comprises 16 residues.

This chain connects TRBV28 to TRBJ1-2, with D maybe TRBD1 (5 bases). CDR3 size: 14 residues. CDR1 MDHEN and CDR2 SYDVKM come from the germline V gene. The V end lost 2 bases, the J end lost 7 bases, and 14 bases lay between the germline ends. CDR3 sequence (DNA): TGTGCCAGCAGTTTAACAGGTCTTCTAGGTGGCTACACCTTC. As protein: CASSLTGLLGGYTF.